The 30 T cell receptor beta chains below come from one sample, sequenced in a study of T cells after yellow fever vaccination. MiXCR was run by TCRdb on the 5' RACE reads, yielding one entry per CDR3 protein. The repertoire holds 250,000 or so distinct CDR3 sequences, roughly 6.3% seen once, with approximately 1.1% in the top ten. Source: CD4+ T cells sorted from PBMCs, taken on the day of the yellow fever booster vaccination. These receptors were collected from a young man who received the YFV17D yellow fever vaccine.

This clonotype was found many times. Since a much larger clone is just one base distant, this may be a read error. The chain carries TRBV11-2 and TRBJ2-2; D not certain. V lost 2 bases and J lost 4, with 5 bases in between. The CDR3 has 13 residues. CDR1 is SGHAT and CDR2 is FQNNGV in the germline V gene. DNA for the CDR3: TGTGCCAGCAGCTTATCGAGCACCGGGGAGCTGTTTTTT. It translates to CASSLSSTGELFF.

Many counts were recorded for this clonotype. The J gene is TRBJ2-5, the V gene TRBV30; TRBD1 is a possible D gene (6 bases). This CDR3 contains 13 residues. Germline CDR1 is GTSNPN and CDR2 is SVGIG (reference sequence). The V and J ends lost 4 bases and 0 bases respectively, with 9 bases between them. This CDR3 is CAWKGQNQETQYF. The DNA of the CDR3 is TGTGCCTGGAAAGGACAGAACCAAGAGACCCAGTACTTC.

This clonotype showed up many times. The gene calls are TRBV5-1 and TRBJ2-5; 9 bases fit TRBD2. V lost 0 bases and J lost 2; bases outside the gene matches: 5. This CDR3 spans 16 amino acids. Germline V gene sequence: CDR1 SGHRS, CDR2 YFSETQ. In DNA form, the CDR3 reads TGCGCCAGCAGCTTGGTTCCGACTAGCGGTCAAGAGACCCAGTACTTC. Its translation is CASSLVPTSGQETQYF.

This clonotype was recorded many times. The V and J genes are TRBV5-1 and TRBJ2-1; 12 nucleotides match TRBD2. This CDR3 is built from 15 residues. Looked up from germline, CDR1 is SGHRS and CDR2 is YFSETQ. Germline trimming cut 3 bases from V and 5 bases from J; bases unmatched to any gene: 3. The CDR3 DNA sequence: TGCGCCAGCAGCTACCTAGCGGGAGGGAACAATGAGCAGTTCTTC. It codes for CASSYLAGGNNEQFF.

The rearrangement uses TRBV12-3 or TRBV12-4 and TRBJ2-1; 10 bases line up with TRBD2. This CDR3 comprises 14 residues. Losses at the gene ends were 8 bases for V and 10 bases for J; bases not matched to a gene: 11. CDR3 region: CASGASGGIEEQFF. CDR3 nucleotides: TGTGCCAGCGGAGCTAGCGGGGGCATCGAGGAGCAGTTCTTC.

This clonotype has at least ten counts. The J gene is TRBJ2-3, the V gene TRBV7-2, with D unclear. The CDR3 spans 15 residues. Trimming took 4 bases from V and 0 from J, leaving 11 bases between them. CDR1 is SGHTA, CDR2 FQGNSA, per germline. The CDR3 DNA follows: TGTGCCAGCAGCTCCCAGATTACTAGCACAGATACGCAGTATTTT. This encodes CASSSQITSTDTQYF.

This clonotype was counted many times. The chain joins TRBV20-1 to TRBJ1-2; 7 positions agree with TRBD1. Germline assignment: CDR1 DFQATT and CDR2 SNEGSKA (reference sequence). This CDR3 spans 14 amino acids. The ends lost 6 bases at V and 5 bases at J; junction bases unmatched: 12. The CDR3 loop is CSAHSTGQLYGYTF. The CDR3 DNA reads as TGCAGTGCCCATTCTACGGGACAGCTGTATGGCTACACCTTC.

This clonotype was seen more than once but under ten times. The chain couples TRBV7-9 to TRBJ2-7, with D uncertain. This CDR3 has 12 residues. Germline CDR1 reads SEHNR; CDR2 reads FQNEAQ (reference sequence). V lost 5 bases and J 7 bases, leaving 12 bases between the germline ends. The DNA of the CDR3 is TGTGCCAGCAGCAGCCTCACGTGGGAGCAGTACTTC. This translates into CASSSLTWEQYF.

This clonotype was seen many times. This chain connects TRBV2 to TRBJ2-7; D ambiguous. V lost 8 bases, J lost 2 bases, and 10 bases lay in between. CDR1 and CDR2 from the germline V gene are SNHLY and FYNNEI. This CDR3 has 12 amino acids. CDR3 coding DNA: TGTGCCAGCGCTCTCAGCGCCTACGAGCAGTACTTC. Protein: CASALSAYEQYF.

The rearrangement uses TRBV5-1 and TRBJ2-7; TRBD2 is a possible D gene (6 bases). The germline V gene encodes CDR1 SGHRS and CDR2 YFSETQ. The CDR3 covers 14 residues. V lost 2 bases and J 3 bases, leaving 12 bases between the germline ends. The CDR3 DNA reads as TGCGCCAGCAGCTTATCTAGCGCAAACTACGAGCAGTACTTC. It codes for CASSLSSANYEQYF.

The chain links TRBV7-2 to TRBJ2-3; D is possibly TRBD2 (6 bases). Germline loops: CDR1 SGHTA, CDR2 FQGNSA. Trimming shortened V by 5 bases and J by 1 base, and 13 bases separated the two germline ends. The CDR3 covers 15 residues. In DNA, the CDR3 is TGTGCCAGCAGCCCCCGGGACTCCGGCACAGATACGCAGTATTTT. It is translated as CASSPRDSGTDTQYF.

This clonotype was observed a few times. This rearrangement joins TRBV5-1 to TRBJ2-5; D is undetermined. CDR3 length equals 12 residues. Per the germline V gene, CDR1 is SGHRS and CDR2 is YFSETQ. Trimming took 4 bases from V and 0 from J, leaving 4 bases between them. The CDR3 spells CASSTNQETQYF. The CDR3 nucleotides read TGCGCCAGCAGCACAAACCAAGAGACCCAGTACTTC.

The CDR3 protein is CASSLAGAPNNEQFF. DNA of the CDR3: TGTGCCAGCAGTTTAGCGGGAGCCCCCAACAATGAGCAGTTCTTC. The rearrangement links TRBV12-3 or TRBV12-4 to TRBJ2-1, with TRBD2 as a possible D gene (5 bases). The germline V and J ends were trimmed by 0 bases and 5 bases, with 11 bases remaining between them. The CDR3 is made up of 15 amino acids.

This clonotype was seen many times. The rearrangement joins TRBV7-2 to TRBJ2-2; TRBD1 aligns across 9 bases. Germline values: CDR1 SGHTA, CDR2 FQGNSA. The CDR3 contains 17 residues. V was clipped by 2 bases and J by 6 bases; unmatched bases: 10. Written as DNA, the CDR3 is TGTGCCAGCAGCTTAAGTTTTATGGGACAGGGTGCCGGGGAGCTGTTTTTT. It translates to CASSLSFMGQGAGELFF.

This clonotype was counted a few times. The rearrangement joins TRBV3-1 to TRBJ2-1, with no clear D. Germline-derived CDR1 and CDR2 are LGHDT and YNNKEL (reference sequence). The CDR3 consists of 15 residues. Between the trimmed V and J ends, which lost 1 base and 3 bases, there was a span of 10 bases. The CDR3 loop is CASSQVVISYNEQFF. Written as DNA, the CDR3 is TGTGCCAGCAGCCAAGTTGTCATTAGCTACAATGAGCAGTTCTTC.

This clonotype was recorded at least ten times. The V call is TRBV12-3 or TRBV12-4, the J call TRBJ2-2; possible D gene TRBD2, 5 bases. V lost 9 bases and J 3 bases, leaving 11 bases between the germline ends. The CDR3 is made up of 13 amino acids. The CDR3: CASKLGHTGELFF. Here the CDR3 DNA reads TGTGCCAGTAAACTAGGGCACACCGGGGAGCTGTTTTTT.

This clonotype was seen a handful of times. J is TRBJ2-7 and V is TRBV7-2; TRBD1 matches 8 bases. Germline V lookup: CDR1 SGHTA, CDR2 FQGNSA. This CDR3 contains 16 residues. Trimming at V came to 0 bases and at J to 9 bases, leaving 13 bases not matched to a gene. Here the CDR3 DNA reads TGTGCCAGCAGCTTAGCTAACCGGGGACAGGCCTCGAGGCAGTACTTC. Translating it yields CASSLANRGQASRQYF.

The sample holds many counts of this clonotype. V gene TRBV20-1 combines with J gene TRBJ2-1, with 7 nucleotides matching TRBD2. The CDR3 covers 14 residues. Germline V lookup: CDR1 DFQATT, CDR2 SNEGSKA (reference sequence). The V and J ends lost 6 bases and 2 bases, in that order; junction bases with no gene match: 7. CDR3 sequence: CSASSAGAYNEQFF. The CDR3 nucleotides read TGCAGTGCGTCAAGTGCGGGAGCCTACAATGAGCAGTTCTTC.

There are many counts of this clonotype. This chain links TRBV5-1 with TRBJ2-3; D is unresolved. V was clipped by 4 bases and J by 6 bases, with 9 bases between them. This CDR3 is 12 amino acids long. The V gene's germline CDR1 is SGHRS and CDR2 YFSETQ. The CDR3 region has the DNA TGCGCCAGCAGCCACGAAGGGGATACGCAGTATTTT. Encoded protein: CASSHEGDTQYF.

This clonotype was recorded a few times. The rearrangement uses TRBV29-1 and TRBJ2-2; the D is unclear. The CDR3 spans 12 residues. Germline V gene sequence: CDR1 SQVTM, CDR2 ANQGSEA. V was cut by 4 bases and J by 6 bases, with 9 bases left in between. The CDR3 coding sequence is TGCAGCGTTGGGTCCCTGGCCGGGGAGCTGTTTTTT. Its translation is CSVGSLAGELFF.

This clonotype was seen repeatedly, ten times or more. This rearrangement joins TRBV7-2 to TRBJ2-2; D gene ambiguous. Trimming took off 0 bases at V and 5 bases at J, with 4 bases between the two ends. CDR3 size: 13 residues. CDR1 and CDR2 from the germline V gene are SGHTA and FQGNSA. CDR3 residues: CASSLARTGELFF. The CDR3 DNA reads as TGTGCCAGCAGCTTAGCGAGGACCGGGGAGCTGTTTTTT.

The rearrangement uses TRBV4-3 and TRBJ2-1; TRBD2 matches 14 bases. This CDR3 has 15 amino acids. V dropped 4 bases and J dropped 14; count of bases not matched to a gene: 10. CDR1 LGHNA and CDR2 YSLEER come from the germline V gene. The DNA of the CDR3 is TGCGCCAGCAGCCCGGGACTAGCGGGAGTTTATGGGGAGTTCTTC. Its protein is CASSPGLAGVYGEFF.

In its sample, this clonotype was seen many times. The genes are TRBV5-1 and TRBJ2-1, with D perhaps TRBD1 or TRBD2 (6 bases each). Trimming took off 0 bases at V and 11 bases at J, with 12 bases between the two ends. Germline-derived CDR1 and CDR2 are SGHRS and YFSETQ. The CDR3 has 13 residues. In DNA form, the CDR3 reads TGCGCCAGCAGCTTGGGACAGGAGGGTCAGCAGTTCTTC. Translating gives CASSLGQEGQQFF.

This clonotype appeared a single time. The rearrangement uses TRBV9 and TRBJ2-1; the match to TRBD2 covers 8 bases. CDR1 and CDR2 from the germline V gene are SGDLS and YYNGEE. This CDR3 comprises 15 residues. The junction had 5 bases not matched to a gene; V was cut back by 0 bases and J by 6 bases. CDR3 nucleotide sequence: TGTGCCAGCAGCGTAGGAGCGGGAGAGCGCAATGAGCAGTTCTTC. Encoded protein: CASSVGAGERNEQFF. The complete variable domain, with remaining parts taken from reference TRBV9 and TRBJ2-1, reads DSGVTQTPKHLITATGQRVTLRCSPRSGDLSVYWYQQSLDQGLQFLIQYYNGEERAKGNILERFSAQQFPDLHSELNLSSLELGDSALYFCASSVGAGERNEQFFGPGTRLTVL.

This clonotype was seen more than once but under ten times. V usage is TRBV28 and J usage is TRBJ1-6, with 7 nucleotides matching TRBD1. Trimming removed 7 bases from V and 7 bases from J; junction bases left unmatched: 10. The length of the CDR3 is 15 residues. Germline values: CDR1 MDHEN, CDR2 SYDVKM. The CDR3 loop is CASTPIDRDNSPLHF. CDR3 in DNA: TGTGCCAGCACCCCTATCGACAGGGACAATTCACCCCTCCACTTT.

This clonotype was seen many times. The CDR3 DNA sequence: TGTGCCAGCAGTTCATCCCCCGGGACAGGGGGTCAGCCCCAGCATTTT. Residues: CASSSSPGTGGQPQHF. The rearrangement joins TRBV12-3 or TRBV12-4 to TRBJ1-5; 11 nucleotides match TRBD1. This CDR3 spans 16 amino acids. The V segment lost 4 bases and the J segment 6 bases; nucleotides outside the gene matches: 8.

The sample holds many counts of this clonotype. CDR3 DNA sequence: TGTGCCAGCAGCCACAGTGACGAGCAGTACTTC. It translates to CASSHSDEQYF. V gene TRBV3-1 combines with J gene TRBJ2-7; D unclear. From germline, CDR1 is LGHDT and CDR2 YNNKEL (reference sequence). The CDR3 is 11 residues long. V was clipped by 3 bases and J by 5 bases, with 5 bases between them.

This clonotype was found many times. DNA of the CDR3: TGTGCCAGCAGCTCCTGGACAGGGCTAAGGGAGCAGTACTTC. It translates to CASSSWTGLREQYF. This sequence joins TRBV5-4 and TRBJ2-7; 8 nucleotides align to TRBD1. The CDR3 extends over 14 amino acids. Germline V CDR1 and CDR2: SGHNT, YYREEE (reference sequence). With V trimmed by 3 bases and J by 7 bases, 9 bases remained unmatched. Full variable domain (missing parts from reference TRBV5-4 and TRBJ2-7): ETGVTQSPTHLIKTRGQQVTLRCSSQSGHNTVSWYQQALGQGPQFIFQYYREEENGRGNFPPRFSGLQFPNYSSELNVNALELDDSALYLCASSSWTGLREQYFGPGTRLTVT.

This clonotype occurred a few times. The V and J genes are TRBV9 and TRBJ2-3; D is possibly TRBD2 (5 bases). This CDR3 is built from 13 residues. V was cut by 0 bases and J by 5 bases, with 7 bases left in between. Germline CDR1 is SGDLS and CDR2 is YYNGEE. This CDR3 is CASSVDGGDTQYF. Here the CDR3 DNA reads TGTGCCAGCAGCGTAGATGGAGGAGATACGCAGTATTTT. Filled out from reference TRBV9 and TRBJ2-3, the complete variable domain reads DSGVTQTPKHLITATGQRVTLRCSPRSGDLSVYWYQQSLDQGLQFLIQYYNGEERAKGNILERFSAQQFPDLHSELNLSSLELGDSALYFCASSVDGGDTQYFGPGTRLTVL.

This clonotype was found many times. This chain links TRBV6-5 with TRBJ2-5; 7 nucleotides match TRBD2. Germline assignment: CDR1 MNHEY and CDR2 SVGAGI. The CDR3 totals 13 residues. J gave up 4 bases and V 6 bases, and 5 bases lay outside the gene matches. As DNA, the CDR3 is TGTGCCAGCAGCGGACTAGTCAGAGAGACCCAGTACTTC. This encodes CASSGLVRETQYF.